This record looks at one T cell receptor (beta chain) sequence and its context. The data were produced by immunoSEQ multiplex PCR, yet TCRdb's version contains in-frame clones alone and is incomplete. The sample shows a few million clones, about nine tenths of them seen only once. Trimming stripped 6 bases from V and 5 bases from J, with 13 bases between. Germline lookup yields CDR1 SEHNR and CDR2 FQNEAQ (reference sequence). This CDR3 comprises 13 residues. The sample comes from a study of shared clonotypes between healthy human individuals. Sequenced material: naive CD4+ T cells from PBMCs. Subset denoted: CD45RA+ positively selected. The rearrangement uses TRBV7-9 and TRBJ1-1; D gene ambiguous. The origin of this receptor is a man between 18 and 29 years old in good health. Some clones in this sample may be carry-over from other donors' samples. In DNA form, the CDR3 reads TGTGCCAGCAGACTAACGGGTGGGACTGAAGCTTTCTTT. It codes for CASRLTGGTEAFF.